The 28 T cell receptor beta chains reported below all come from one sample, sequenced in a study of glioma-infiltrating T cells listed by TCRdb under 2016. Sequenced on an Illumina MiSeq. The iRepertoire nested amplicon-rescue multiplex PCR (arm-PCR) platform was used to amplify TCR alpha and beta CDR3 regions from RNA. TCRdb reanalyzed the raw reads on its own, using fastp at Q25 for trimming and MiXCR for clone calling, and kept in-frame beta chains. Entries that share a CDR3 protein sequence are merged under the most common genes and DNA. Across this sample there are about 1,100 distinct CDR3 sequences, with under 30% seen only once. Jointly, the top ten make up roughly 13% of the sample. Material for sequencing was glioma tissue, nonneoplastic brain tissue, or PBMCs (not recorded which). The source is a human donor with low-grade glioma or glioblastoma, undergoing nonglioma brain surgery, or in good health (not recorded which).

This clonotype is large (0.1 to 1%) within its sample. Because this beta chain is a stray read in a library intended to capture alpha chains, its abundance should not be given much weight. The chain is built from TRBV20-1 and TRBJ2-1; D unclear. Germline CDR1 and CDR2: DFQATT and SNEGSKA (reference sequence). V was trimmed by 4 bases and J by 10 bases, leaving 8 bases between them. The CDR3 length is 10 residues. CDR3 sequence reads: CSAKGNEQFF. Written as DNA, the CDR3 is TGCAGTGCTAAGGGAAACGAGCAGTTCTTC.

Details on this clonotype: A library made for alpha chains picked up this beta chain off target, so its size means little. The chain combines TRBV12-3 or TRBV12-4 with TRBJ2-5, with D perhaps TRBD2 (7 bases). The CDR3 totals 17 residues. V lost 5 bases, J lost 2 bases, and 21 bases lay in between. CDR3 coding DNA: TGTGCCAGCAGTGACCCGTGGACAGAGGGAGGGCAAGAGACCCAGTACTTC. This codes for CASSDPWTEGGQETQYF.

In regard to this clonotype: The library was built for alpha chains, so this beta chain is an off-target read and its size means little. The chain couples TRBV20-1 to TRBJ1-1, with D possibly being TRBD1 (5 bases). The germline gives CDR1 DFQATT, CDR2 SNEGSKA (reference sequence). Trimming stripped 2 bases from V and 4 bases from J, with 20 bases between. The CDR3 contains 16 residues. The CDR3: CSARPLAGTMGTEAFF. The CDR3 coding sequence is TGCAGTGCTAGACCGCTGGCAGGGACGATGGGCACTGAAGCTTTCTTT.

Comments on this clonotype: This beta chain is off target for a library built for alpha chains, so its abundance means little. The V and J genes are TRBV20-1 and TRBJ2-1; tentative D call: TRBD2 (5 bases). The CDR3 consists of 15 residues. Trimming stripped 0 bases from V and 0 bases from J, with 9 bases between. Germline CDR1 reads DFQATT; CDR2 reads SNEGSKA (reference sequence). The CDR3: CSARDQRSSYNEQFF. Written as DNA, the CDR3 is TGCAGTGCTAGAGATCAGCGGAGCTCCTACAATGAGCAGTTCTTC.

This clonotype was found a few times. Little can be read into the size of this beta chain, an off-target read in a library designed for alpha chains. The V call is TRBV5-1, the J call TRBJ2-1; D remains unclear. V dropped 0 bases and J dropped 0 bases, with 10 bases sitting between them. The germline V gene encodes CDR1 SGHRS and CDR2 YFSETQ. The CDR3 extends over 16 amino acids. The CDR3 protein is CASSLEASSSYNEQFF. In DNA, the CDR3 is TGCGCCAGCAGCTTGGAAGCGTCGAGCTCCTACAATGAGCAGTTCTTC.

Regarding this clonotype: As an off-target read in a library built for alpha chains, this beta chain has a frequency of little significance. The V gene is TRBV28, the J gene TRBJ2-7; D is possibly TRBD2 (5 bases). The CDR3 sequence is 14 residues long. Germline CDR1 MDHEN, CDR2 SYDVKM. V lost 0 bases to trimming and J lost 0 bases, with 6 bases between them. CDR3 loop: CASSLWGSSYEQYF. Written as DNA, the CDR3 is TGTGCCAGCAGTTTATGGGGGAGCTCCTACGAGCAGTACTTC.

This clonotype appeared a single time. This beta chain slipped into a library made for alpha chains as a stray read, so its size is not meaningful. The DNA for the CDR3 is TGTGCCAGCAGTCTGCGGTCTGGGGAGACCCAGTACTTC. Translated, it gives CASSLRSGETQYF. The J gene is TRBJ2-5, the V gene TRBV6-2 or TRBV6-3; D call uncertain. Germline-derived CDR1 and CDR2 are MNHEY and SVGEGT. Trimming stripped 5 bases from V and 5 bases from J, with 12 bases between. The CDR3 length is 13 residues.

Details on this clonotype: This beta chain was picked up by a library intended for alpha chains and is off target, so its count carries little meaning. The rearrangement uses TRBV6-5 and TRBJ2-5, with D tentatively TRBD2 (5 bases). CDR3 length equals 13 residues. The V and J ends lost 6 bases and 0 bases respectively, with 8 bases between them. Germline lookup yields CDR1 MNHEY and CDR2 SVGAGI. In DNA, the CDR3 is TGTGCCAGCAGCATTAGCGACCAAGAGACCCAGTACTTC. Protein sequence: CASSISDQETQYF.

This clonotype is categorized as large (0.1 to 1%). This beta chain is off target for a library built for alpha chains, so its abundance means little. This rearrangement joins TRBV7-2 to TRBJ1-1; 7 bases are a match to TRBD1. The trim removed 4 bases at V and 10 bases at J, leaving 12 bases unmatched. In germline, CDR1 is SGHTA, CDR2 FQGNSA. This CDR3 is 14 amino acids long. Written as DNA, the CDR3 is TGTGCCAGCAGCTCGACAGGGTGGATGAGTGGAGCTTTCTTT. Protein: CASSSTGWMSGAFF. Variable domain in full (rest from reference TRBV7-2 and TRBJ1-1): GAGVSQSPSNKVTEKGKDVELRCDPISGHTALYWYRQSLGQGLEFLIYFQGNSAPDKSGLPSDRFSAERTGGSVSTLTIQRTQQEDSAVYLCASSSTGWMSGAFFGQGTRLTVV.

Concerning this clonotype: Being off target in a library aimed at alpha chains, this beta chain has a size of little meaning. The chain links TRBV28 to TRBJ1-3; no clear D gene. The CDR3 extends over 14 amino acids. The germline V gene encodes CDR1 MDHEN and CDR2 SYDVKM. Trimming removed 8 bases at V and 2 bases at J, with 13 bases between. DNA for the CDR3: TGTGCCAGCGGTATAGGCTATACTGGAAACACCATATATTTT. It codes for CASGIGYTGNTIYF.

With respect to this clonotype: Being off target in a library aimed at alpha chains, this beta chain has a size of little meaning. This chain connects TRBV6-1 to TRBJ1-1; TRBD1 might be the D (5 bases). CDR1 is MNHNS and CDR2 is SASEGT in the germline V gene. This CDR3 contains 13 residues. V was clipped by 5 bases and J by 4 bases, with 11 bases between them. This chain's CDR3 is CASSRRGTTEAFF. The CDR3 nucleotides read TGTGCCAGCAGTCGGCGGGGGACCACTGAAGCTTTCTTT.

This clonotype has only a few counts. In a library made to pick up alpha chains, this beta chain is a stray read with a size that means little. This chain connects TRBV28 to TRBJ1-3; 7 nucleotides line up with TRBD1. The CDR3 is 17 residues long. V lost 6 bases to trimming and J lost 0 bases; unmatched junction nucleotides: 11. The germline CDR1 and CDR2 sequences are MDHEN and SYDVKM. CDR3 sequence: CASSPFGQVVSGNTIYF. The CDR3 DNA sequence: TGTGCCAGCAGCCCCTTCGGACAGGTCGTCTCTGGAAACACCATATATTTT.

This clonotype showed up just a few times. In a library made to pick up alpha chains, this beta chain is a stray read with a size that means little. This rearrangement joins TRBV6-2 or TRBV6-3 to TRBJ1-1; D gene uncertain. Germline V lookup: CDR1 MNHEY, CDR2 SVGEGT. This CDR3 region has 15 residues. The ends were cut back, 4 bases at V and 10 bases at J, with 22 bases in the middle. The CDR3 spells CASSFSLLDILPAFF. The CDR3 DNA follows: TGTGCCAGCAGTTTCTCTCTTCTCGATATCCTGCCAGCTTTCTTT.

In this sample, this clonotype turned up a few times. This beta chain is an unintended read in a library built for alpha chains; its size means little. The gene calls are TRBV25-1 and TRBJ2-1, with D unclear. From germline, CDR1 is MGHDK and CDR2 SYGVNS. Trimming pared 5 bases from V and 9 bases from J, leaving 26 bases between. CDR3 length: 17 residues. CDR3 sequence reads: CASSPLSSRSFVSEQFF. The DNA of the CDR3 is TGTGCCAGCAGTCCGCTTAGTTCACGGAGCTTTGTGAGTGAGCAGTTCTTC.

This clonotype has a handful of counts. This beta chain represents an off-target read in a library built for alpha chains; its size is of limited meaning. The chain is built from TRBV3-1 and TRBJ2-7, with D unresolved. Germline V gene sequence: CDR1 LGHDT, CDR2 YNNKEL (reference sequence). V was clipped by 3 bases and J by 6 bases, with 15 bases between them. The CDR3 sequence is 14 residues long. DNA of the CDR3: TGTGCCAGCAGCCACTCCGACCGGTACACCGAGCAGTACTTC. This encodes CASSHSDRYTEQYF.

Of note for this clonotype: This beta chain appears as a stray read in a library generated for alpha chains; its size is not informative. The chain uses TRBV6-1 and TRBJ2-1, with unresolved D. Germline V gives CDR1 MNHNS, CDR2 SASEGT. The CDR3 covers 15 residues. Trimming stripped 5 bases from V and 0 bases from J, with 11 bases between. The CDR3 loop is CASSPTTSSYNEQFF. The CDR3 coding sequence is TGTGCCAGCAGTCCCACTACCAGCTCCTACAATGAGCAGTTCTTC.

Concerning this clonotype: A junction end diverges from the germline sequence, so it may reflect a read error. This beta chain lies outside the target of a library built for alpha chains; its clone size means little. The chain links TRBV6-6 to TRBJ2-7, with a weak D call TRBD2 (7 bases). The CDR3 is 15 residues long. Germline assignment: CDR1 MNHNY and CDR2 SVGAGI (reference sequence). The CDR3 DNA sequence: TGTGCCAGCAATTACAGGGAGGGCCCCCTTGGCGAGCAGTACTTC. Its protein product is CASNYREGPLGEQYF.

Note on this clonotype: At one of its ends the junction is not consistent with the germline gene, which may arise from a read error. Little can be read into the size of this beta chain, an off-target read in a library designed for alpha chains. This rearrangement joins TRBV28 to TRBJ2-1, with D hard to call. The CDR3 totals 12 residues. Germline V gene lookup returns CDR1 MDHEN and CDR2 SYDVKM. The CDR3 here is CASSLNDNKQFF. The CDR3 nucleotides are TGTGCCAGCAGTTTAAATGACAATAAGCAGTTCTTC.

Remarks on this clonotype: The size of this beta chain means little, since it is a stray read in a library made for alpha chains. The chain employs TRBV7-3 and TRBJ2-1, with a weak D call TRBD1 (5 bases). The V end was cut by 4 bases, the J end by 5 bases, with 24 bases between. Germline CDR1 and CDR2: SGHTA and FQGTGA. The CDR3 runs to 18 residues. CDR3: CASSSNPSQGGANNEQFF. CDR3 DNA sequence: TGTGCCAGCAGCTCAAACCCATCCCAGGGTGGGGCCAACAATGAGCAGTTCTTC. The entire variable domain, with the rest obtained from reference TRBV7-3 and TRBJ2-1, is as follows: GAGVSQTPSNKVTEKGKYVELRCDPISGHTALYWYRQSLGQGPEFLIYFQGTGAADDSGLPNDRFFAVRPEGSVSTLKIQRTERGDSAVYLCASSSNPSQGGANNEQFFGPGTRLTVL.

Regarding this clonotype: This beta chain lies outside the target of a library built for alpha chains; its clone size means little. The chain has TRBV28 and TRBJ2-3; tentatively, D is TRBD1 (5 bases). The CDR3 is made up of 16 amino acids. CDR1 is MDHEN, CDR2 SYDVKM, per germline. Deletions cut 1 base from V and 0 bases from J, with 11 bases between. The CDR3 bases are TGTGCCAGCAGTTTATATCAGGGCGCTAGCACAGATACGCAGTATTTT. Protein: CASSLYQGASTDTQYF. The complete variable domain, with remaining parts taken from reference TRBV28 and TRBJ2-3, reads DVKVTQSSRYLVKRTGEKVFLECVQDMDHENMFWYRQDPGLGLRLIYFSYDVKMKEKGDIPEGYSVSREKKERFSLILESASTNQTSMYLCASSLYQGASTDTQYFGPGTRLTVL.

Points on this clonotype: Sequence at one end of the junction differs from germline and may be a read error. The library was prepared for alpha chains; this beta chain is a stray read, so its frequency means little. The V and J genes are TRBV15 and TRBJ1-1; 9 positions agree with TRBD1. CDR3 size: 14 residues. Germline V gene lookup returns CDR1 LNHNV and CDR2 YYDKDF (reference sequence). The CDR3 nucleotides are TGTGCCACCAGCAGAGATAAAGGGACAGGGCCTTCGGAATTT. This sequence encodes CATSRDKGTGPSEF.

This clonotype has only a few counts. Found in a library prepared for alpha chains, this beta chain is an off-target read, and its abundance has little meaning. The rearrangement links TRBV2 to TRBJ1-2; D may be TRBD1 (6 bases). CDR3 size: 13 residues. Germline CDR1 is SNHLY and CDR2 is FYNNEI. With 7 bases removed from V and 8 bases from J, the gap between germline ends came to 17 bases. CDR3 amino acids: CASMGQGIRGYTF. CDR3 DNA sequence: TGTGCCAGCATGGGCCAGGGGATTCGAGGCTACACCTTC.

A word on this clonotype: Because this beta chain is a stray read in a library intended to capture alpha chains, its abundance should not be given much weight. The chain uses TRBV28 and TRBJ1-2; D gene unclear. Trimming left V 5 bases short and J 3 bases short, with 13 bases between. CDR3 length: 14 residues. Germline loops: CDR1 MDHEN, CDR2 SYDVKM. CDR3 in amino acids: CASSAVSGDYGYTF. DNA of the CDR3: TGTGCCAGCAGTGCGGTTTCCGGGGACTATGGCTACACCTTC.

Notes on this clonotype: This beta chain is a stray sequence in a library constructed for alpha chains; its clone size is not meaningful. The chain has TRBV12-3 or TRBV12-4 and TRBJ1-5; D uncertain. Trimming shortened V by 3 bases and J by 0 bases, and 6 bases separated the two germline ends. The CDR3 runs to 14 residues. The DNA of the CDR3 is TGTGCCAGCAGTTTCGGAAATAGCAATCAGCCCCAGCATTTT. Translated, it gives CASSFGNSNQPQHF.

This clonotype was counted only a few times. This beta chain is an unintended read in a library built for alpha chains; its size means little. The chain joins TRBV6-1 to TRBJ2-1, with a possible D match to TRBD2 (5 bases). Germline assignment: CDR1 MNHNS and CDR2 SASEGT. The CDR3 has 14 amino acids. V was shortened by 7 bases and J by 4 bases, with 14 bases between the two germline ends. CDR3 loop: CASKSGKVYNEQFF. The CDR3 DNA sequence: TGTGCCAGCAAGTCGGGGAAGGTGTACAATGAGCAGTTCTTC.

There are a few counts of this clonotype. Being off target in a library aimed at alpha chains, this beta chain has a size of little meaning. This CDR3 reads CASAGTGLQPQHF. In DNA form, the CDR3 reads TGTGCCAGCGCCGGGACAGGGTTGCAGCCCCAGCATTTT. This chain links TRBV25-1 with TRBJ1-5; 9 nucleotides match TRBD1. There are 13 residues in the CDR3. CDR1 is MGHDK and CDR2 is SYGVNS in the germline V gene. Trimming removed 8 bases from V and 7 bases from J; junction bases left unmatched: 6. Complete variable domain (other parts from reference TRBV25-1 and TRBJ1-5): EADIYQTPRYLVIGTGKKITLECSQTMGHDKMYWYQQDPGMELHLIHYSYGVNSTEKGDLSSESTVSRIRTEHFPLTLESARPSHTSQYLCASAGTGLQPQHFGDGTRLSIL.

A word on this clonotype: The library was prepared for alpha chains; this beta chain is a stray read, so its frequency means little. The chain has TRBV6-2 or TRBV6-3 and TRBJ2-5; 9 nucleotides agree with TRBD2. This CDR3 has 16 amino acids. Trimming removed 2 bases from V and 5 bases from J; junction bases left unmatched: 9. Per the germline V gene, CDR1 is MNHEY and CDR2 is SVGEGT. DNA of the CDR3: TGTGCCAGCAGTTACGGTGGCGGGAGGGCCTTTGAGACCCAGTACTTC. Protein sequence: CASSYGGGRAFETQYF.

Points on this clonotype: Because the library targeted alpha chains, this beta chain is an off-target read whose size means little. The rearrangement links TRBV20-1 to TRBJ2-3; the match to TRBD1 covers 8 bases. This CDR3 has 15 residues. The germline CDR1 and CDR2 sequences are DFQATT and SNEGSKA (reference sequence). With 5 bases clipped from V and 0 bases from J, the junction kept 7 bases outside the gene matches. For the CDR3, the DNA is TGCAGTGCTCCCTGGACAGGGTCTAGCACAGATACGCAGTATTTT. Protein product: CSAPWTGSSTDTQYF.